This TCR beta chain came from a study of T cells in Graves' hyperthyroidism and ophthalmopathy. Study findings and constraints: Ophthalmopathy was told apart from stable hyperthyroidism by a 13 V-J model.

In regard to this clonotype: Its matching antigen is unknown.

Trimming pared 5 bases from V and 7 bases from J, leaving 11 bases between. The CDR3 covers 12 residues. Template material for amplifying TCR beta CDR3 regions consisted of RNA transcripts. When the TCR CDR3 underwent first-round RT-PCR, the HTBI primer set was used. TCRdb processed the multiplex PCR reads anew with MiXCR; each CDR3 protein has one entry. The sample carries about 270,000 distinct CDR3 sequences, approximately 23% recorded once. The rearrangement links TRBV12-3 or TRBV12-4 to TRBJ2-5; no firm D call. This receptor was obtained from a woman in her 40s with Graves' ophthalmopathy. Sequenced input: blood. CDR3 region: CASSPDWVTQYF. The CDR3 DNA reads as TGTGCCAGCAGTCCTGATTGGGTGACCCAGTACTTC.